One and the same sample provided the 32 T cell receptor beta chains below, sequenced in a study of CD8+CD57+ T cells in acquired aplastic anemia. Genomic DNA, serving as template, underwent TCR beta VDJ and CDR3 profiling. TCRdb re-analysed the reads in MiXCR, keeping a single row per CDR3 protein. The sample carries some 200,000 distinct CDR3 sequences, around 60% recorded once. Source material: sorted CD4+, CD8+, or CD8+CD57+ T cells (not recorded which) from PBMCs. The receptors derive from a human donor in good health.

The V and J genes are TRBV29-1 and TRBJ1-1; 8 bases map to TRBD1. CDR3 length: 14 residues. Trimming cost V 4 bases and J 3 bases; bases outside gene matches: 7. Germline loops: CDR1 SQVTM, CDR2 ANQGSEA. Here the CDR3 reads CSVVQGVGHTEAFF. In DNA, the CDR3 is TGCAGCGTTGTACAGGGGGTCGGGCACACTGAAGCTTTCTTT.

This clonotype was seen many times. The chain joins TRBV5-5 to TRBJ2-7, with 9 bases fitting TRBD2. The CDR3 extends over 15 amino acids. The V gene end was trimmed by 4 bases and the J gene end by 5 bases; junction bases not matched to a gene: 10. Per germline, CDR1 SGHKS and CDR2 YYEKEE (reference sequence). The DNA of the CDR3 is TGTGCCAGCAGCCTCGGAGCGGGGGGAATCAACGAGCAGTACTTC. This codes for CASSLGAGGINEQYF.

V gene TRBV20-1 combines with J gene TRBJ1-6; TRBD1 agrees at 9 bases. CDR1 is DFQATT, CDR2 SNEGSKA, per germline (reference sequence). This CDR3 has 12 residues. The CDR3 sequence is CSSGTGSSPLHF. CDR3 DNA: TGCAGCTCCGGGACAGGGTCTTCACCCCTCCACTTT.

The genes are TRBV7-2 and TRBJ2-3; maybe TRBD1 (6 bases). This CDR3 has 15 residues. Trimming removed 2 bases at V and 4 bases at J, with 13 bases between. Germline V gives CDR1 SGHTA, CDR2 FQGNSA. CDR3 sequence reads: CASSLTVGGSDTQYF. As DNA, the CDR3 is TGTGCCAGCAGCTTAACTGTAGGGGGTTCAGATACGCAGTATTTT. Full variable domain (outside the CDR3, taken from reference TRBV7-2 and TRBJ2-3): GAGVSQSPSNKVTEKGKDVELRCDPISGHTALYWYRQSLGQGLEFLIYFQGNSAPDKSGLPSDRFSAERTGGSVSTLTIQRTQQEDSAVYLCASSLTVGGSDTQYFGPGTRLTVL.

At least ten counts were recorded for this clonotype. The chain recombines TRBV5-8 with TRBJ1-4; 8 positions match TRBD1. The J segment lost 5 bases and the V segment lost 5 bases, leaving 5 bases of the junction unmatched. CDR1 is SGHTS and CDR2 is YDEGEE in the germline V gene. The CDR3 spans 14 residues. This chain's CDR3 is CASRATGDNEKLFF. The DNA of the CDR3 is TGTGCCAGCAGAGCGACAGGGGACAATGAAAAACTGTTTTTT.

This clonotype was seen a handful of times. The chain couples TRBV24-1 to TRBJ2-2; 8 bases fit TRBD1. Trimming cost V 4 bases and J 3 bases; bases outside gene matches: 3. There are 15 residues in the CDR3. Germline assignment: CDR1 KGHDR and CDR2 SFDVKD. Here the CDR3 reads CATSDLDRDTGELFF. CDR3 bases: TGTGCCACCAGTGACCTGGACAGGGACACCGGGGAGCTGTTTTTT.

There are many counts of this clonotype. The rearrangement joins TRBV7-9 to TRBJ2-7; D unresolved. Trimming left V 7 bases short and J 0 bases short, with 13 bases between. Per germline, CDR1 SEHNR and CDR2 FQNEAQ (reference sequence). This CDR3 spans 14 amino acids. The CDR3 region has the DNA TGTGCCAGCACCTGGATGGGCAACTCCTACGAGCAGTACTTC. It yields the protein CASTWMGNSYEQYF. Full variable domain (remainder filled in from reference TRBV7-9 and TRBJ2-7): DTGVSQNPRHKITKRGQNVTFRCDPISEHNRLYWYRQTLGQGPEFLTYFQNEAQLEKSRLLSDRFSAERPKGSFSTLEIQRTEQGDSAMYLCASTWMGNSYEQYFGPGTRLTVT.

The rearrangement uses TRBV7-3 and TRBJ1-6; TRBD1 might be the D (6 bases). V lost 5 bases and J lost 0, with 20 bases in between. The CDR3 contains 19 residues. Germline-derived CDR1 and CDR2 are SGHTA and FQGTGA. Here the CDR3 DNA reads TGTGCCAGCAGCAACTCACGGGGAGGAGGGGGCTCCTATAATTCACCCCTCCACTTT. Residues: CASSNSRGGGGSYNSPLHF.

As regards this clonotype: At one boundary the junction diverges from the germline segment, which might be a read error. This rearrangement joins TRBV20-1 to TRBJ2-3; 8 bases are shared with TRBD2. This CDR3 region has 16 residues. Germline CDR1 is DFQATT and CDR2 is SNEGSKA (reference sequence). The CDR3 coding sequence is TGCAGTGCTTACGGGGGGGCCGGCTTTAGCACAGACACGCAGTATTTT. This gives the protein CSAYGGAGFSTDTQYF.

Comment on this clonotype: This may come from a read error, since a much larger clone is one base off. The chain has TRBV6-5 and TRBJ1-5; the match to TRBD1 covers 8 bases. The CDR3 loop spans 14 amino acids. The V gene's germline CDR1 is MNHEY and CDR2 SVGAGI. CDR3 sequence reads: CASRPGQGGQLQHF. CDR3 in DNA: TGTGCCAGCAGGCCAGGACAGGGCGGTCAGCTCCAGCATTTT.

Turning to this clonotype: A much more abundant neighbour one base away suggests this may be a read error. The CDR3 region has the DNA TGTGCCAGCAGTACCAGCGACACAGGGGCCTACGAGCAGTACTTC. Its protein product is CASSTSDTGAYEQYF. The chain is built from TRBV6-1 and TRBJ2-7; 7 nucleotides match TRBD1. The CDR3 spans 15 residues. Looked up from germline, CDR1 is MNHNS and CDR2 is SASEGT. J gave up 2 bases and V 5 bases, and 9 bases lay outside the gene matches.

Only one count was recorded for this clonotype. The genes are TRBV19 and TRBJ2-3; 9 nucleotides agree with TRBD2. This CDR3 region has 15 residues. Germline CDR1 reads LNHDA; CDR2 reads SQIVND (reference sequence). The V and J ends lost 8 bases and 2 bases, in that order; junction bases with no gene match: 8. The CDR3 loop reads CASYVSGGITDTQYF. The CDR3 coding sequence is TGTGCCAGTTACGTTAGCGGGGGAATCACAGATACGCAGTATTTT. Variable domain in full (rest from reference TRBV19 and TRBJ2-3): DGGITQSPKYLFRKEGQNVTLSCEQNLNHDAMYWYRQDPGQGLRLIYYSQIVNDFQKGDIAEGYSVSREKKESFPLTVTSAQKNPTAFYLCASYVSGGITDTQYFGPGTRLTVL.

This clonotype has a count of ten or more. V is TRBV12-3 or TRBV12-4 and J is TRBJ2-7; no definite D call. V dropped 3 bases and J dropped 0 bases, with 21 bases sitting between them. The CDR3 extends over 18 amino acids. The CDR3, as DNA: TGTGCCAGCAGTTTCCTGAGGTTTCAGGATTCGAGCTCCTACGAGCAGTACTTC. As protein: CASSFLRFQDSSSYEQYF.

The CDR3 DNA sequence: TGTGCCACCAGCAGAGTCCAGGCCAGGGGGCAAGATGGCTACACCTTC. This sequence encodes CATSRVQARGQDGYTF. The chain joins TRBV15 to TRBJ1-2; 8 bases are shared with TRBD1. The germline gives CDR1 LNHNV, CDR2 YYDKDF (reference sequence). With V trimmed by 1 base and J by 6 bases, 10 bases remained unmatched. The CDR3 is 16 residues long.

With respect to this clonotype: A junction boundary mismatches the germline segment, possibly from a read error. The chain carries TRBV6-4 and TRBJ2-5; D is tentatively TRBD1 or TRBD2 (7 bases each). The germline V gene encodes CDR1 MRHNA and CDR2 SNTAGT. There are 14 residues in the CDR3. CDR3: CASTSGGDTEPQYF. The CDR3 DNA sequence: TGTGCCAGCACTTCAGGGGGGGACACAGAGCCCCAGTACTTC.

The chain combines TRBV25-1 with TRBJ2-1; D remains ambiguous. Germline CDR1 and CDR2: MGHDK and SYGVNS. V lost 4 bases to trimming and J lost 9 bases, with 16 bases between them. The CDR3 loop spans 14 amino acids. CDR3 residues: CASSAFGDTSEQFF. DNA for the CDR3: TGTGCCAGCAGTGCTTTCGGTGACACGAGTGAGCAGTTCTTC.

V and J are TRBV7-9 and TRBJ2-7, with TRBD2 matching 7 bases. The CDR3 covers 15 residues. The germline V gene has CDR1 SEHNR and CDR2 FQNEAQ (reference sequence). V was pared by 4 bases and J by 4 bases, with 10 bases of the junction left unmatched. CDR3 amino acids: CASSSVGLEGYEQYF. The CDR3 coding sequence is TGTGCCAGCAGCTCAGTAGGACTAGAGGGTTACGAGCAGTACTTC.

The chain combines TRBV20-1 with TRBJ1-2, with D perhaps matching TRBD1 (5 bases). The CDR3 has 11 residues. The germline CDR1 and CDR2 sequences are DFQATT and SNEGSKA (reference sequence). Between the trimmed V and J ends, which lost 5 bases and 3 bases, there was a span of 7 bases. CDR3 in amino acids: CSAPGDYGYTF. The DNA for the CDR3 is TGCAGTGCTCCGGGGGACTATGGCTACACCTTC.

This clonotype was observed many times. The rearrangement joins TRBV7-6 to TRBJ2-5, with D possibly TRBD2 on 7 matching bases. Germline V gives CDR1 SGHVS, CDR2 FNYEAQ. This CDR3 has 21 residues. V lost 3 bases and J 5 bases, leaving 34 bases between the germline ends. CDR3 loop: CASSFGAETDLTGGLQETQYF. The DNA for the CDR3 is TGTGCCAGCAGCTTCGGGGCTGAGACAGACCTTACGGGGGGCCTCCAGGAGACCCAGTACTTC.

The chain joins TRBV29-1 to TRBJ1-4; D not certain. The germline V gene has CDR1 SQVTM and CDR2 ANQGSEA. The V end lost 6 bases, the J end lost 0 bases, and 11 bases lay between the germline ends. This CDR3 contains 14 residues. The CDR3 spells CSVWGSATNEKLFF. DNA of the CDR3: TGCAGCGTCTGGGGATCAGCAACTAATGAAAAACTGTTTTTT.

This clonotype was counted many times. This rearrangement joins TRBV5-1 to TRBJ2-7; D not certain. The ends were cut back, 4 bases at V and 5 bases at J, with 22 bases in the middle. CDR1 is SGHRS, CDR2 YFSETQ, per germline. The CDR3 is made up of 16 amino acids. CDR3 in DNA: TGCGCCAGCAGCCCCAGGACCCAGTTGGCCGGCGACGAGCAGTACTTC. Its protein is CASSPRTQLAGDEQYF.

The CDR3 nucleotides are TGTGCCACCAGCAGAGAAATCCCTTACGAGCAGTACTTC. Encoded protein: CATSREIPYEQYF. The chain employs TRBV15 and TRBJ2-7; D remains unclear. The ends were cut back, 0 bases at V and 4 bases at J, with 7 bases in the middle. This CDR3 is 13 amino acids long. Per germline, CDR1 LNHNV and CDR2 YYDKDF (reference sequence).

V usage is TRBV15 and J usage is TRBJ2-2; a weak D match, TRBD2 (6 bases). V was clipped by 4 bases and J by 1 base, with 13 bases between them. The CDR3 is 16 residues long. CDR1 and CDR2 from the germline V gene are LNHNV and YYDKDF (reference sequence). The CDR3 nucleotides read TGTGCCACCAGCACTACCGGGACTTGGAACACCGGGGAGCTGTTTTTT. Translating gives CATSTTGTWNTGELFF.

The J gene is TRBJ1-5, the V gene TRBV7-8; perhaps TRBD1 as D (5 bases). Germline loops: CDR1 SGHVS, CDR2 FQNEAQ. The CDR3 has 14 residues. V was trimmed by 5 bases and J by 4 bases, leaving 12 bases between them. CDR3 protein: CASSTGDGNQPQHF. The CDR3 coding sequence is TGTGCCAGCAGCACGGGGGACGGGAATCAGCCCCAGCATTTT.

This chain connects TRBV7-9 to TRBJ2-1; TRBD2 matches at 8 bases. With 8 bases clipped from V and 2 bases from J, the junction kept 8 bases outside the gene matches. This CDR3 has 15 amino acids. The germline V gene encodes CDR1 SEHNR and CDR2 FQNEAQ (reference sequence). The CDR3 coding sequence is TGTGCCAGCCGCAACGGAGCGGGAGCCTACAATGAGCAGTTCTTC. Translation: CASRNGAGAYNEQFF.

The chain has TRBV7-3 and TRBJ2-1, with D perhaps TRBD1 or TRBD2 (5 bases each). Trimming removed 3 bases at V and 6 bases at J, with 9 bases between. There are 13 residues in the CDR3. Germline CDR1 and CDR2: SGHTA and FQGTGA. The DNA for the CDR3 is TGTGCCAGCAGCTTGGGGACCGCCAATGAGCAGTTCTTC. It is translated as CASSLGTANEQFF.

This clonotype was found once. The rearrangement uses TRBV10-3 and TRBJ1-6; tentatively, D is TRBD1 (6 bases). V was shortened by 6 bases and J by 5 bases, with 14 bases between the two germline ends. The length of the CDR3 is 15 residues. Germline V CDR1 and CDR2: ENHRY, SYGVKD. CDR3 nucleotides: TGTGCCATCAGGGTGGGGGGGCCTAATAATTCACCCCTCCACTTT. Amino acid sequence: CAIRVGGPNNSPLHF.

V is TRBV5-1 and J is TRBJ2-7; the D gene is possibly TRBD2 (6 bases). Germline V gene sequence: CDR1 SGHRS, CDR2 YFSETQ. Between the trimmed V and J ends, which lost 4 bases and 3 bases, there was a span of 17 bases. CDR3 size: 15 residues. CDR3 region: CASSQGLRDYYEQYF. CDR3 nucleotides: TGCGCCAGCAGCCAGGGACTGAGGGATTACTACGAGCAGTACTTC.

This chain connects TRBV10-3 to TRBJ1-2; D gene unclear. Germline CDR1 ENHRY, CDR2 SYGVKD. CDR3 length: 11 residues. Between the trimmed V and J ends, which lost 6 bases and 3 bases, there was a span of 5 bases. CDR3 sequence (DNA): TGTGCCATCAGAGCCTACTATGGCTACACCTTC. It encodes CAIRAYYGYTF.

A remark on this clonotype: This may arise from a read error, as a much more abundant clone is one base away. The gene calls are TRBV6-5 and TRBJ2-2, with 8 bases fitting TRBD1. The germline V gene encodes CDR1 MNHEY and CDR2 SVGAGI. The CDR3 consists of 15 residues. The CDR3 here is CASSLATGDTGELLF. CDR3 bases: TGTGCCAGCTCCCTTGCGACAGGGGACACCGGGGAGCTGCTTTTT.

The CDR3 reads CASSPPSGRGSTDTQYF. DNA of the CDR3: TGTGCCAGCTCACCCCCGAGCGGGAGGGGCAGCACAGATACGCAGTATTTT. The V gene is TRBV25-1, the J gene TRBJ2-3; 10 bases are a match to TRBD2. Germline values: CDR1 MGHDK, CDR2 SYGVNS. This CDR3 has 17 residues. J gave up 0 bases and V 8 bases, and 11 bases lay outside the gene matches.

As for this clonotype: The junction does not match germline at one end; this may be a read error. The chain combines TRBV29-1 with TRBJ2-1; 10 positions agree with TRBD1. Germline loops: CDR1 SQVTM, CDR2 ANQGSEA. The CDR3 has 15 residues. CDR3 protein: CSVVKTGGIYNEQFF. As DNA, the CDR3 is TGCAGCGTTGTAAAGACAGGGGGCATATACAACGAGCAGTTCTTC.